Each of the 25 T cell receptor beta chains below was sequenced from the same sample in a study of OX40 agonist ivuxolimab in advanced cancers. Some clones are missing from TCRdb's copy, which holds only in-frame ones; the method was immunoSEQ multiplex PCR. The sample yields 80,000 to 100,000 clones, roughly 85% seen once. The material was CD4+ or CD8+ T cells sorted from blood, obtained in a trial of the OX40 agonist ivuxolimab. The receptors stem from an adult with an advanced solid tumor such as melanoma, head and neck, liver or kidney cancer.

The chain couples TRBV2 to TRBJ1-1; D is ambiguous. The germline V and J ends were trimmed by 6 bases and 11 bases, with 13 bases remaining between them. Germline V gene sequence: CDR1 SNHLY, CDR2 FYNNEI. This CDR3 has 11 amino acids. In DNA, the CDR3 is TGTGCCAGCAGGGCAGGTTACCAGGCTTTCTTT. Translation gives CASRAGYQAFF.

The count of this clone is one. DNA for the CDR3: TGTGCCATCAGTGAGTCTCGCGGGGGGCCTCTTGATACGCAGTATTTT. It encodes CAISESRGGPLDTQYF. The chain combines TRBV10-3 with TRBJ2-3; 8 bases agree with TRBD2. The CDR3 extends over 16 amino acids. The germline V gene encodes CDR1 ENHRY and CDR2 SYGVKD. V dropped 0 bases and J dropped 6; count of bases not matched to a gene: 8.

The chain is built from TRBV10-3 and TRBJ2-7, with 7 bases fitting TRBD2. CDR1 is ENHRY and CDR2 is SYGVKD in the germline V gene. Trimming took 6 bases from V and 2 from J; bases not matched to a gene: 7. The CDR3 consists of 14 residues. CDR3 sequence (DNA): TGTGCCATCAGGTCTAGCGGACTAACCTACGAGCAGTACTTC. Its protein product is CAIRSSGLTYEQYF.

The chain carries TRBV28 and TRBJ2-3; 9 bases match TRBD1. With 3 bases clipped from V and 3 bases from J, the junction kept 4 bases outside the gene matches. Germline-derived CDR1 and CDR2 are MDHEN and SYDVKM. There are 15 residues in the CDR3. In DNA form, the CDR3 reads TGTGCCAGCAGTTTTGGGACAGGGAAGACAGATACGCAGTATTTT. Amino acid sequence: CASSFGTGKTDTQYF.

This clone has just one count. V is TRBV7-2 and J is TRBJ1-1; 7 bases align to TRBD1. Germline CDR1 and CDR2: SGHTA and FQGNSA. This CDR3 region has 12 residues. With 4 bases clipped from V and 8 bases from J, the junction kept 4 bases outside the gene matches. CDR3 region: CASSYGQVEAFF. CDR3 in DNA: TGTGCCAGCAGCTACGGACAGGTCGAAGCTTTCTTT.

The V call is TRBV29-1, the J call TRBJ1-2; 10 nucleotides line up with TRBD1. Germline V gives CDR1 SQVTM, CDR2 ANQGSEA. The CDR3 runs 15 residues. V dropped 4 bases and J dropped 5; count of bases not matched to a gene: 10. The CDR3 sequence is CSVVLSGQGGYGYTF. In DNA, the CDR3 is TGCAGCGTTGTCCTCTCAGGACAGGGGGGATATGGCTACACCTTC.

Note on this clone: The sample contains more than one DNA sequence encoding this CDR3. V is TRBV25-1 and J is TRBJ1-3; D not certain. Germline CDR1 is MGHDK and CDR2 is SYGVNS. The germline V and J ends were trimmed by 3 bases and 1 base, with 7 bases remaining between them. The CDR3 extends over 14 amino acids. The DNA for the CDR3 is TGTGCCAGCAGTGATTCTTTGTCTGGAAACACCATATATTTT. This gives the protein CASSDSLSGNTIYF.

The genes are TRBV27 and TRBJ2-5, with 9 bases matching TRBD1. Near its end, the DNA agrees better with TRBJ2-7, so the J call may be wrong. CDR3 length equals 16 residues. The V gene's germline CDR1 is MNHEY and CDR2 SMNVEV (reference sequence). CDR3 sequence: CASSGPYRGRSYEQYF. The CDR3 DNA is TGTGCCAGCAGTGGTCCTTACAGGGGGCGCAGCTACGAGCAGTACTTC.

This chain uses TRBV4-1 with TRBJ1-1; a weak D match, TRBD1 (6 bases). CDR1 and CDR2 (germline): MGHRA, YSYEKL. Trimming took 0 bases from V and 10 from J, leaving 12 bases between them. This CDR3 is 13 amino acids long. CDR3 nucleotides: TGCGCCAGCAGCCAAGATCTAATCAGGGGAGCTTTCTTT. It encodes CASSQDLIRGAFF.

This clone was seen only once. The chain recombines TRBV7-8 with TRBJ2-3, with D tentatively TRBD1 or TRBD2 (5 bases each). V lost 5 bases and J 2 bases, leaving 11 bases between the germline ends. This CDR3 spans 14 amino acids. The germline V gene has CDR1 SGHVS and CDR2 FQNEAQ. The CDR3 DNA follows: TGTGCCAGCAGCCCTGGGACCTCCACAGATACGCAGTATTTT. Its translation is CASSPGTSTDTQYF.

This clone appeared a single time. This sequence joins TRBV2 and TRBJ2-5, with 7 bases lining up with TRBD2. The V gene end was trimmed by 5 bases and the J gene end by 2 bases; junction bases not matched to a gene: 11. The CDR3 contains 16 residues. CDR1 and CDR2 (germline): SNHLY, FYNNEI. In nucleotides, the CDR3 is TGTGCCAGCAGTACCAGCGGGGCCAGGTTACAAGAGACCCAGTACTTC. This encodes CASSTSGARLQETQYF.

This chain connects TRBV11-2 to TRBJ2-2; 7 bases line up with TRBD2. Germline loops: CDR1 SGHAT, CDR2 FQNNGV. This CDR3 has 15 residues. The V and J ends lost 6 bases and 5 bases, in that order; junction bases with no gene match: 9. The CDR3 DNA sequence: TGTGCCAGCAGGGTCCCTGGGGGGGGTACCGGGGAGCTGTTTTTT. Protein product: CASRVPGGGTGELFF.

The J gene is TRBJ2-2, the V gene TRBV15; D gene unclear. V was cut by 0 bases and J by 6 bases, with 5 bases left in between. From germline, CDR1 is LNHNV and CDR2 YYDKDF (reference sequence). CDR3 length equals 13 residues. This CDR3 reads CATSRERPGELFF. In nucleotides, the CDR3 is TGTGCCACCAGCAGAGAGCGCCCCGGGGAGCTGTTTTTT.

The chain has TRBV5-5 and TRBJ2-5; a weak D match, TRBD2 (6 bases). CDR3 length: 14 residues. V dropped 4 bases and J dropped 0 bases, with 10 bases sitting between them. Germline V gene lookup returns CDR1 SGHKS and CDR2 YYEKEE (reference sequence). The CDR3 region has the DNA TGTGCCAGCAGCCCGGCGGGGTACCAAGAGACCCAGTACTTC. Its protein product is CASSPAGYQETQYF. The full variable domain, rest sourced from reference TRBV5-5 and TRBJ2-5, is DAGVTQSPTHLIKTRGQQVTLRCSPISGHKSVSWYQQVLGQGPQFIFQYYEKEERGRGNFPDRFSARQFPNYSSELNVNALLLGDSALYLCASSPAGYQETQYFGPGTRLLVL.

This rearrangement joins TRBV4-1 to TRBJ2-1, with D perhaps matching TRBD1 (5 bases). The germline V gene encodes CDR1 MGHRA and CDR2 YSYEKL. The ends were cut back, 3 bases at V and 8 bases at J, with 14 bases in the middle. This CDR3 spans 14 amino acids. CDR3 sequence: CASSHVQGVDEQFF. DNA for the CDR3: TGCGCCAGCAGCCATGTTCAAGGGGTTGATGAGCAGTTCTTC.

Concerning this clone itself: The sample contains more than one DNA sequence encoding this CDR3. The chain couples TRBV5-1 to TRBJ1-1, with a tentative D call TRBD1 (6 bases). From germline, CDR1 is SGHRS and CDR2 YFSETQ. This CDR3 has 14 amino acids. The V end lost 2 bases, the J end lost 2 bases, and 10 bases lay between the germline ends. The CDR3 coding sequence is TGCGCCAGCAGCTTCAGGGGAGTAAACACTGAAGCTTTCTTT. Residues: CASSFRGVNTEAFF.

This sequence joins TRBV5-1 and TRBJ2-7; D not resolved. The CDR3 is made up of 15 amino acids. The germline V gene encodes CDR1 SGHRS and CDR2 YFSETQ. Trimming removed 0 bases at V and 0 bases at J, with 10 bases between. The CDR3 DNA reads TGCGCCAGCAGCTTGGGCAGCCAACTCTCCTACGAGCAGTACTTC. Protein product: CASSLGSQLSYEQYF.

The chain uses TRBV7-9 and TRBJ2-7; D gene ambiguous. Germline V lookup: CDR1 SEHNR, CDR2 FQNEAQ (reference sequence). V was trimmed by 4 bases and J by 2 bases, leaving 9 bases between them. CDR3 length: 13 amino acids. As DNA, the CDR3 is TGTGCCAGCAGCTCGACCCAAACCTACGAGCAGTACTTC. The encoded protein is CASSSTQTYEQYF.

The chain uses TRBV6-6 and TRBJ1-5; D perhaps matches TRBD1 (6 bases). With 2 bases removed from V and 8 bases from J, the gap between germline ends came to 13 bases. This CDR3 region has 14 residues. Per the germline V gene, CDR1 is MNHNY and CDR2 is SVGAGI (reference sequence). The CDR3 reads CASSYGGAGEPQHF. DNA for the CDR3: TGTGCCAGCAGTTACGGGGGGGCCGGAGAGCCCCAGCATTTT.

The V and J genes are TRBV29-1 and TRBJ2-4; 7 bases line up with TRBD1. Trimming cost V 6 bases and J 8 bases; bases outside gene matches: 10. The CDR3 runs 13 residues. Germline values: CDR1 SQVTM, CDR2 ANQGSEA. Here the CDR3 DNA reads TGCAGCGTGACAGGGTGGGCGAGCGACATTCAGTACTTC. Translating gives CSVTGWASDIQYF.

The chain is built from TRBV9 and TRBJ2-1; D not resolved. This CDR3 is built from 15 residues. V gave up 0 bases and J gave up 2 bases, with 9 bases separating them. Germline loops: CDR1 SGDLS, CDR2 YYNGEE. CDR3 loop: CASSVASDPYNEQFF. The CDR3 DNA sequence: TGTGCCAGCAGCGTAGCGTCTGACCCCTACAATGAGCAGTTCTTC.

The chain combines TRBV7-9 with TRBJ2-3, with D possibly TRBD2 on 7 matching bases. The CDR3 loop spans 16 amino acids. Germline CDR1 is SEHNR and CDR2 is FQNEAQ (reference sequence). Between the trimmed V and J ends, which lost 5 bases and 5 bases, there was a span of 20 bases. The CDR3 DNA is TGTGCCAGCAGCCCCCAAGTGGGGGGGCCCGAAGATACGCAGTATTTT. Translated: CASSPQVGGPEDTQYF. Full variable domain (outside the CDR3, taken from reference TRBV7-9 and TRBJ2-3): DTGVSQNPRHKITKRGQNVTFRCDPISEHNRLYWYRQTLGQGPEFLTYFQNEAQLEKSRLLSDRFSAERPKGSFSTLEIQRTEQGDSAMYLCASSPQVGGPEDTQYFGPGTRLTVL.

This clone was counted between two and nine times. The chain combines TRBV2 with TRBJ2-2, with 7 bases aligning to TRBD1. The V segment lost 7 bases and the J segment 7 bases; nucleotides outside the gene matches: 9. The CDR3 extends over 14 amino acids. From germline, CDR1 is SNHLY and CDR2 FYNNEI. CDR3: CASTRQGQGGELFF. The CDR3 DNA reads TGTGCCAGCACCAGACAGGGCCAAGGCGGGGAGCTGTTTTTT. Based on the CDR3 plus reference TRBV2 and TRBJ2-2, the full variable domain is EPEVTQTPSHQVTQMGQEVILRCVPISNHLYFYWYRQILGQKVEFLVSFYNNEISEKSEIFDDQFSVERPDGSNFTLKIRSTKLEDSAMYFCASTRQGQGGELFFGEGSRLTVL.

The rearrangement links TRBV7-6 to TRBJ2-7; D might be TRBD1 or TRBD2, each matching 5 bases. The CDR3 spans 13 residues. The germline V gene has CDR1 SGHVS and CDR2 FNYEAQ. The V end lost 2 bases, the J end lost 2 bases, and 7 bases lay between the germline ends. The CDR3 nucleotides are TGTGCCAGCAGCTTAACGGGGCCCTACGAGCAGTACTTC. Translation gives CASSLTGPYEQYF.

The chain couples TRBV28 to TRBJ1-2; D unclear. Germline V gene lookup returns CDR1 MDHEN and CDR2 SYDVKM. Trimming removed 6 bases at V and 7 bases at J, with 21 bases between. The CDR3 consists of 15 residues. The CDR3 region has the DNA TGTGCCAGCAGCCACCCTTTGGGGAGGGCTCCTGGCTACACCTTC. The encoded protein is CASSHPLGRAPGYTF.